One and the same sample provided the 15 T cell receptor beta chains below, sequenced in a study of T-cell memory formation after mild COVID-19. MiXCR, applied by TCRdb to the 5' RACE reads, yields one record per CDR3 protein. The sample consists of 450,000 or so distinct CDR3 sequences, 20% to 30% of them appearing once. Input material: PBMCs or a T cell subset sorted from them (not recorded which). The receptors shown here come from an adult woman who had mild COVID-19 (a few samples of this study predate the infection). Cell type and time point are not known.

The chain has TRBV24-1 and TRBJ2-1, with TRBD1 matching over 9 bases. The V gene end was trimmed by 4 bases and the J gene end by 5 bases; junction bases not matched to a gene: 8. This CDR3 has 16 residues. CDR1 is KGHDR, CDR2 SFDVKD, per germline. CDR3 sequence: CATSEQNRGRHNEQFF. The CDR3 DNA follows: TGTGCCACCAGTGAACAGAACAGGGGGCGCCACAATGAGCAGTTCTTC.

This clonotype was recorded a few times. The chain joins TRBV6-1 to TRBJ2-6; maybe TRBD2 (7 bases). The CDR3 has 13 amino acids. Trimming removed 8 bases at V and 4 bases at J, with 9 bases between. Germline assignment: CDR1 MNHNS and CDR2 SASEGT. CDR3 bases: TGTGCCAGCCGGGGGGCCGGGGCCAACGTCCTGACTTTC. Amino acids: CASRGAGANVLTF.

The rearrangement uses TRBV11-2 and TRBJ2-1, with unresolved D. CDR1 and CDR2 from the germline V gene are SGHAT and FQNNGV. Trimming pared 5 bases from V and 9 bases from J, leaving 5 bases between. CDR3 size: 10 residues. CDR3 protein: CASSGTEQFF. CDR3 bases: TGTGCCAGCAGCGGTACTGAGCAGTTCTTC.

This clonotype showed up many times. The rearrangement uses TRBV5-1 and TRBJ2-7; perhaps TRBD1 as D (5 bases). This CDR3 contains 15 residues. Germline CDR1 and CDR2: SGHRS and YFSETQ. V was clipped by 2 bases and J by 6 bases, with 18 bases between them. Here the CDR3 DNA reads TGCGCCAGCAGCTTCCATCGGCAGGGTTCGGGCGAGCAGTACTTC. This encodes CASSFHRQGSGEQYF.

This clonotype was seen more than once but under ten times. This chain joins TRBV5-1 and TRBJ2-2; 7 nucleotides align to TRBD1. Germline V gene lookup returns CDR1 SGHRS and CDR2 YFSETQ. The CDR3 runs to 16 residues. Trimming removed 1 base from V and 7 bases from J; junction bases left unmatched: 10. The CDR3: CASSLRQGVIDGELFF. The CDR3 bases are TGCGCCAGCAGCTTGCGGCAGGGGGTTATCGACGGGGAGCTGTTTTTT.

The chain has TRBV18 and TRBJ2-2, with D possibly called TRBD1 or TRBD2 (5 bases each). The CDR3 extends over 18 amino acids. With 2 bases removed from V and 1 base from J, the gap between germline ends came to 17 bases. Per germline, CDR1 KGHSH and CDR2 LQKENI. CDR3 sequence: CASSPLGPGRLNTGELFF. CDR3 in DNA: TGTGCCAGCTCACCATTGGGACCGGGACGGCTGAACACCGGGGAGCTGTTTTTT.

This rearrangement joins TRBV10-3 to TRBJ2-5, with 14 bases matching TRBD2. Germline CDR1 reads ENHRY; CDR2 reads SYGVKD. This CDR3 contains 18 residues. V shed 3 bases and J 5 bases; nucleotides not matched to a gene: 11. CDR3 protein: CAISDRPGTSGRWETQYF. DNA for the CDR3: TGTGCCATCAGTGACCGTCCCGGGACTAGCGGGAGATGGGAGACCCAGTACTTC.

This clonotype has a handful of counts. The chain links TRBV7-2 to TRBJ2-2; D not resolved. Germline values: CDR1 SGHTA, CDR2 FQGNSA. Trimming left V 1 base short and J 4 bases short, with 13 bases between. This CDR3 contains 16 residues. CDR3 loop: CASSLVLPGPTGELFF. CDR3 coding DNA: TGTGCCAGCAGCTTAGTTCTGCCTGGTCCCACCGGGGAGCTGTTTTTT.

This clonotype has more than one count but fewer than ten. This sequence joins TRBV6-2 or TRBV6-3 and TRBJ2-1, with 9 positions matching TRBD2. The CDR3 sequence is 14 residues long. Germline CDR1 is MNHEY and CDR2 is SVGEGT. V lost 5 bases, J lost 4 bases, and 3 bases stayed unmatched. The CDR3 is CASSGAGGYNEQFF. As DNA, the CDR3 is TGTGCCAGCAGTGGAGCGGGAGGTTACAATGAGCAGTTCTTC.

This clonotype was counted a few times. The chain links TRBV11-2 to TRBJ2-1, with 8 bases that match TRBD1. The CDR3 has 19 residues. Germline trimming cut 3 bases from V and 6 bases from J; bases unmatched to any gene: 19. Germline V CDR1 and CDR2: SGHAT, FQNNGV. This CDR3 reads CASSLSLFVGQDDFNEQFF. The CDR3 DNA follows: TGTGCCAGCAGCTTGTCCCTATTCGTGGGACAGGACGATTTCAATGAGCAGTTCTTC. Full variable domain (missing parts from reference TRBV11-2 and TRBJ2-1): EAGVAQSPRYKIIEKRQSVAFWCNPISGHATLYWYQQILGQGPKLLIQFQNNGVVDDSQLPKDRFSAERLKGVDSTLKIQPAKLEDSAVYLCASSLSLFVGQDDFNEQFFGPGTRLTVL.

This clonotype was seen only a few times. The chain employs TRBV20-1 and TRBJ2-1; 7 bases align to TRBD2. V trimming: 6 bases; J trimming: 0 bases; junction bases outside the gene matches: 8. The germline gives CDR1 DFQATT, CDR2 SNEGSKA (reference sequence). The CDR3 has 15 residues. CDR3 in amino acids: CSALSGDYSYNEQFF. DNA of the CDR3: TGCAGTGCACTAAGCGGGGATTACTCCTACAATGAGCAGTTCTTC.

This clonotype has just a few counts. The chain is built from TRBV14 and TRBJ2-1; unclear D gene. V dropped 2 bases and J dropped 3 bases, with 14 bases sitting between them. Per germline, CDR1 SGHDN and CDR2 FVKESK. There are 16 residues in the CDR3. The CDR3: CASSQNPNPRYNEQFF. The CDR3 DNA follows: TGTGCCAGCAGCCAAAACCCGAATCCTCGCTACAATGAGCAGTTCTTC.

The genes are TRBV6-6 and TRBJ1-2, with D possibly TRBD1 on 5 matching bases. Germline assignment: CDR1 MNHNY and CDR2 SVGAGI (reference sequence). V was shortened by 2 bases and J by 8 bases, with 15 bases between the two germline ends. The CDR3 runs 14 residues. The CDR3 loop is CASSYADSNNGYTF. The CDR3 DNA reads TGTGCCAGCAGTTACGCAGACAGTAACAACGGCTACACCTTC.

V is TRBV7-9 and J is TRBJ2-7, with 7 bases matching TRBD2. Germline V gives CDR1 SEHNR, CDR2 FQNEAQ (reference sequence). This CDR3 has 16 amino acids. After removal of 4 bases from V and 0 bases from J, the junction contained 9 bases not matched to a gene. CDR3 nucleotide sequence: TGTGCCAGCAGCTCAGCTCTAGCGGAGAGCTCCTACGAGCAGTACTTC. Protein: CASSSALAESSYEQYF.

Only a few counts were recorded for this clonotype. The rearrangement uses TRBV10-3 and TRBJ2-7; 11 bases match TRBD2. The CDR3 length is 14 residues. Looked up from germline, CDR1 is ENHRY and CDR2 is SYGVKD. Germline trimming cut 2 bases from V and 3 bases from J; bases unmatched to any gene: 0. CDR3 amino acids: CAISEGLAGYEQYF. CDR3 nucleotides: TGTGCCATCAGTGAGGGACTAGCGGGCTACGAGCAGTACTTC.